This is a list of T cell receptor beta chains from one sample in a study of blood T cell repertoires in COVID-19. Sequenced by immunoSEQ multiplex PCR; TCRdb stores in-frame clones only, minus some. This sample carries 55,000 to 65,000 clones, over 70% of them seen once, and the ten largest clones take approximately 3%. Specimen: peripheral blood. The source is a man aged 60 to 69 with acute or convalescent COVID-19. Each CDR3 is given with its conserved first and last residue. Fields, in order: clone size, V gene, J gene, D gene, CDR3 protein, CDR3 DNA. D genes are given only for firm matches. A clone size is listed for some rows: how often the clone was seen (once, few, many), or a class if it is expanded.

-	TRBV15	TRBJ2-5	TRBD2	CATSLIAGRETQYF	TGTGCCACCAGCCTCATAGCGGGGAGAGAGACCCAGTACTTC
-	TRBV24-1	TRBJ1-5	-	CATSEVRGGDQPQHF	TGTGCCACCAGTGAAGTTAGGGGAGGGGATCAGCCCCAGCATTTT
-	TRBV10-2	TRBJ1-6	-	CASSPTDFNSPLHF	TGCGCCAGCAGTCCGACAGACTTTAATTCACCCCTCCACTTT
once	TRBV30	TRBJ1-4	-	CAWSGLQGEKLFF	TGTGCCTGGAGTGGGTTGCAGGGTGAAAAACTGTTTTTT
-	TRBV29-1	TRBJ2-1	-	CSVVGDSYNEQFF	TGCAGCGTTGTCGGGGACTCTTACAATGAGCAGTTCTTC
few	TRBV5-4	TRBJ2-1	TRBD2	CASSSAGRSEQFF	TGTGCCAGCAGCTCTGCCGGGAGGAGTGAGCAGTTCTTC
-	TRBV18	TRBJ2-7	-	CASSASDSGEQYF	TGTGCCAGCTCAGCATCAGACTCCGGGGAGCAGTACTTC
-	TRBV19	TRBJ2-7	TRBD2	CASRNSGGSSYEQYF	TGTGCCAGTAGGAATAGCGGGGGCTCGTCCTACGAGCAGTACTTC
-	TRBV5-1	TRBJ2-7	-	CASSFESGSYEQYF	TGCGCCAGCAGCTTTGAATCGGGATCTTACGAGCAGTACTTC
-	TRBV29-1	TRBJ1-1	-	CSVVGAAGTKAFF	TGCAGCGTTGTGGGGGCCGCCGGGACTAAAGCTTTCTTT
-	TRBV24-1	TRBJ1-2	TRBD1	CATSDPNQGAGGYTF	TGTGCCACCAGTGACCCAAACCAGGGGGCCGGTGGCTACACCTTC
-	TRBV21-1	TRBJ2-2	-	CASSTGGPNTGELFF	TGTGCCAGCAGCACGGGGGGCCCGAACACCGGGGAGCTGTTTTTT
-	TRBV6-4	TRBJ1-2	TRBD1	CASSDGRQGARGYTF	TGTGCCAGCAGTGACGGGCGACAGGGGGCGAGGGGCTACACCTTC
-	TRBV7-2	TRBJ2-1	-	CASSLLIGAASEQFF	TGTGCCAGCAGCTTACTCATAGGGGCAGCAAGTGAGCAGTTCTTC
-	TRBV27	TRBJ2-7	-	CASTLTGEIYEQYF	TGTGCCAGCACCCTTACAGGAGAGATCTACGAGCAGTACTTC
-	TRBV3-1/TRBV3-2	TRBJ2-1	-	CASSQRAPTGSSYNEQFF	TGTGCCAGCAGCCAAAGGGCCCCAACAGGGAGCTCCTACAATGAGCAGTTCTTC
once	TRBV19	TRBJ2-7	TRBD2	CASSAGGQAYEQYF	TGTGCCAGTAGTGCGGGGGGTCAAGCCTACGAGCAGTACTTC
once	TRBV5-1	TRBJ1-3	TRBD1	CASSLGQGNGNTIYF	TGCGCCAGCAGCTTGGGACAGGGTAACGGAAACACCATATATTTT
-	TRBV7-9	TRBJ1-1	-	CASRYHQDATEAFF	TGTGCCAGCAGATACCATCAGGATGCCACTGAAGCTTTCTTT
-	TRBV2	TRBJ2-3	-	CASLRGAGDTQYF	TGTGCCAGTCTTCGGGGGGCAGGAGATACGCAGTATTTT
-	TRBV10-2	TRBJ1-6	-	CASSPQGSYNSPLHF	TGCGCCAGCAGTCCTCAGGGATCCTATAATTCACCCCTCCACTTT
once	TRBV12-5	TRBJ1-1	-	CASGSTTEAFF	TGTGCTAGTGGTTCCACAACTGAAGCTTTCTTT
-	TRBV9	TRBJ2-7	TRBD2	CASSAGRGGGSYEQYF	TGTGCCAGCAGCGCGGGGCGCGGGGGGGGCTCCTACGAGCAGTACTTC
-	TRBV6-5	TRBJ1-1	-	CASGRAYFEAFF	TGTGCCAGCGGTAGAGCTTACTTTGAAGCTTTCTTT
-	TRBV11-2	TRBJ2-1	-	CASSPLLYNEQFF	TGTGCCAGCAGCCCCCTTCTTTACAATGAGCAGTTCTTC
-	TRBV5-4	TRBJ1-2	-	CASSPDRFYGYTF	TGTGCCAGCAGCCCAGACAGATTCTATGGCTACACCTTC
-	TRBV7-3	TRBJ1-6	-	CASSLTAGSSSPLHF	TGTGCCAGCAGCTTAACGGCAGGGTCGAGTTCACCCCTCCACTTT
-	TRBV21-1	TRBJ2-7	-	CASSLKGRYEQYF	TGTGCCAGCAGCCTAAAGGGGAGGTACGAGCAGTACTTC
-	TRBV23-1	TRBJ1-2	TRBD1	CASSQPPGQGYGYTF	TGCGCCAGCAGTCAGCCCCCGGGACAGGGCTATGGCTACACCTTC
few	TRBV2	TRBJ2-7	-	CASSEGQYEQYF	TGTGCCAGCAGTGAAGGGCAATACGAGCAGTACTTC
-	TRBV11-2	TRBJ1-3	-	CASATGVGNTIYF	TGTGCCAGCGCCACGGGGGTTGGAAACACCATATATTTT
-	TRBV5-1	TRBJ2-1	TRBD2	CASSEAGGTYNEQFF	TGCGCCAGCAGCGAGGCGGGGGGTACCTACAATGAGCAGTTCTTC
-	TRBV27	TRBJ2-3	TRBD2	CASSPRGAEDTQYF	TGTGCCAGCAGTCCGCGGGGGGCGGAAGATACGCAGTATTTT
-	TRBV28	TRBJ1-4	TRBD1	CASTVHDRGGTGKEKLFF	TGTGCCAGCACCGTTCACGACAGGGGGGGTACGGGTAAGGAAAAACTGTTTTTT
-	TRBV9	TRBJ2-1	TRBD1	CASSKGQGSSYNEQFF	TGTGCCAGCAGCAAGGGACAGGGGAGCTCCTACAATGAGCAGTTCTTC
-	TRBV6-5	TRBJ1-2	-	CASSIGGVWGYTF	TGTGCCAGCAGTATCGGCGGGGTGTGGGGCTACACCTTC
-	TRBV2	TRBJ1-5	-	CASRGTGSGQPQHF	TGTGCCAGCAGGGGAACAGGGTCGGGTCAGCCCCAGCATTTT
-	TRBV6-6	TRBJ1-1	-	CASSFNPQEIEAFF	TGTGCCAGCAGTTTCAATCCACAGGAGATTGAAGCTTTCTTT
-	TRBV6-5	TRBJ1-4	-	CASRGLNEKLFF	TGTGCCAGTAGGGGTTTAAATGAAAAACTGTTTTTT
-	TRBV5-8	TRBJ1-6	-	CASSQETRSNSPLHF	TGTGCCAGCAGCCAAGAGACGAGGAGTAATTCACCCCTCCACTTT
-	TRBV25-1	TRBJ2-1	TRBD2	CASSEFGLAGVYNEQFF	TGTGCCAGCAGTGAATTCGGACTAGCGGGGGTGTACAATGAGCAGTTCTTC
-	TRBV5-1	TRBJ1-1	-	CASSQAISNTEAFF	TGCGCCTCCAGCCAGGCAATCTCAAACACTGAAGCTTTCTTT
-	TRBV30	TRBJ2-2	-	CAWTGLAGELFF	TGTGCCTGGACAGGGCTGGCCGGGGAGCTGTTTTTT
-	TRBV5-1	TRBJ2-3	-	CASSWFLQGTTDTQYF	TGCGCCAGCAGCTGGTTTCTTCAGGGGACAACAGATACGCAGTATTTT
few	TRBV12-3/TRBV12-4	TRBJ1-1	-	CASSLTANTEAFF	TGTGCCAGCAGTTTAACAGCTAACACTGAAGCTTTCTTT
-	TRBV24-1	TRBJ1-5	TRBD1	CATSDLTGDPQHF	TGTGCCACCAGTGATTTGACAGGGGACCCCCAGCATTTT
once	TRBV24-1	TRBJ1-2	-	CATSDSPPGVYGYTF	TGTGCCACCAGTGATTCACCCCCCGGTGTGTATGGCTACACCTTC
-	TRBV30	TRBJ2-1	-	CAWDRWSSYNEQFF	TGTGCCTGGGACAGGTGGAGCTCCTACAATGAGCAGTTCTTC
-	TRBV18	TRBJ1-1	-	CASSPRGGTEAFF	TGTGCCAGCTCACCAAGGGGGGGCACTGAAGCTTTCTTT
-	TRBV5-1	TRBJ1-1	-	CASTTPGGGSTEAFF	TGCGCCAGCACCACCCCCGGGGGTGGAAGTACTGAAGCTTTCTTT
-	TRBV7-3	TRBJ2-3	TRBD1	CASSRTGGTDTQYF	TGTGCCAGCAGCAGGACAGGGGGCACAGATACGCAGTATTTT
few	TRBV7-8	TRBJ2-5	TRBD2	CASSLKTSGGPLETQYF	TGTGCCAGCAGCTTAAAGACTAGCGGGGGGCCCCTAGAGACCCAGTACTTC